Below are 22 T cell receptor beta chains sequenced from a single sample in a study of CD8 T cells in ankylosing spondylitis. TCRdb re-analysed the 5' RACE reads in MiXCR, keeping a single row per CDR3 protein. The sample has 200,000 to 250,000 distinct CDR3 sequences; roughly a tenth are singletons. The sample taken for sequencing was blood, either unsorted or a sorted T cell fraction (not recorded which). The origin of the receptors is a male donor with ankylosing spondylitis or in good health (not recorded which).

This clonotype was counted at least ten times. CDR3 sequence (DNA): TGCAGTGCTTATACAGCAGCCCCCAACACCGGGGAGCTGTTTTTT. Translating gives CSAYTAAPNTGELFF. The rearrangement links TRBV20-1 to TRBJ2-2, with D unclear. V was cut by 5 bases and J by 2 bases, with 15 bases left in between. The CDR3 sequence is 15 residues long. From germline, CDR1 is DFQATT and CDR2 SNEGSKA (reference sequence).

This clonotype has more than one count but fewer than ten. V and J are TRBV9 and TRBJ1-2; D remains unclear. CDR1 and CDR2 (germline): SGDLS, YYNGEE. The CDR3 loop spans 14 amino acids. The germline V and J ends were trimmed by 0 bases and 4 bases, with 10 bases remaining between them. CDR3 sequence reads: CASSVGGLGYGYTF. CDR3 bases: TGTGCCAGCAGCGTAGGTGGGTTAGGCTATGGCTACACCTTC.

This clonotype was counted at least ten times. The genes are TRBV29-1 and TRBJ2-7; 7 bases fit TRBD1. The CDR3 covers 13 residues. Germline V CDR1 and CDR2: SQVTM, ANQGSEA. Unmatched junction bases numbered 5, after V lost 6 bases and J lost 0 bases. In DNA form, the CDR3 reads TGCAGCGTACTCCGGGACAGCTCCTACGAGCAGTACTTC. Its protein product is CSVLRDSSYEQYF.

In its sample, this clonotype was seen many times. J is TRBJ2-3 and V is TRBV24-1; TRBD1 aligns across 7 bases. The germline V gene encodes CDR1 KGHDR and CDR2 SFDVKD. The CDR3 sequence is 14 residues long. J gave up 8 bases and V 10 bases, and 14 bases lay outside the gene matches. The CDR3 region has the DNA TGTGCCACGAGCCCCAGCGGTGCAGGGGGTACGCAGTATTTT. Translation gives CATSPSGAGGTQYF.

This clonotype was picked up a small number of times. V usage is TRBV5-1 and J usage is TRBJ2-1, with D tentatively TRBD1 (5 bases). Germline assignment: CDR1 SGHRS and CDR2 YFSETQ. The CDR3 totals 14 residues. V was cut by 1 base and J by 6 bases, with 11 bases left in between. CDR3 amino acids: CASSLQGVGNEQFF. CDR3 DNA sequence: TGCGCCAGCAGCTTGCAGGGTGTTGGCAATGAGCAGTTCTTC. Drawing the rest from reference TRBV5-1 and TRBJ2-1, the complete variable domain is KAGVTQTPRYLIKTRGQQVTLSCSPISGHRSVSWYQQTPGQGLQFLFEYFSETQRNKGNFPGRFSGRQFSNSRSEMNVSTLELGDSALYLCASSLQGVGNEQFFGPGTRLTVL.

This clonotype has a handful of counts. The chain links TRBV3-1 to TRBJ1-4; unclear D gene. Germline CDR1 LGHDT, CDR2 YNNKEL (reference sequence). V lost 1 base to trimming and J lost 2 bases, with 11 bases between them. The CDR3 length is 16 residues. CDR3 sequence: CASSQAFGKTNEKLFF. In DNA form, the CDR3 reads TGTGCCAGCAGCCAAGCCTTTGGGAAGACTAATGAAAAACTGTTTTTT.

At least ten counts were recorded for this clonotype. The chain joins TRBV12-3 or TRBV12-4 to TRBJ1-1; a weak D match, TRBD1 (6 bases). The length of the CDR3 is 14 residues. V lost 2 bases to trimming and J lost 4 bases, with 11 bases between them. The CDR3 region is CASSLKQGTTEAFF. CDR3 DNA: TGTGCCAGCAGTTTAAAGCAGGGGACCACTGAAGCTTTCTTT.

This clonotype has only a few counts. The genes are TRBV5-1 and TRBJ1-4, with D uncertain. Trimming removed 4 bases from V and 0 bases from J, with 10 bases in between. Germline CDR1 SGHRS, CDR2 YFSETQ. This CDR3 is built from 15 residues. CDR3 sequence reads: CASSPHTSTNEKLFF. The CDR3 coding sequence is TGCGCCAGCAGCCCACATACTTCAACTAATGAAAAACTGTTTTTT.

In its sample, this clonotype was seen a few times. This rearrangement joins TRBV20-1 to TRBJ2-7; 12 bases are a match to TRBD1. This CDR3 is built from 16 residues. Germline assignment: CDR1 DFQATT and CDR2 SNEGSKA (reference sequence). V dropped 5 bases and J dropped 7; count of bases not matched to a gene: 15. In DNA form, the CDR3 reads TGCAGTGCTTCTTGGATTCCGGGACAGGGGGCTTATGAGCAGTACTTC. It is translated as CSASWIPGQGAYEQYF.

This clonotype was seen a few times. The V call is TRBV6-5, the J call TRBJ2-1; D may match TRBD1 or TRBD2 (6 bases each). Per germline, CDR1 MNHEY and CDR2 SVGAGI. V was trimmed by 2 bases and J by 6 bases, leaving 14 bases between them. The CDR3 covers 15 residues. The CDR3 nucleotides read TGTGCCAGCAGTTACAGGGAGGCAGGGGTCAATGAGCAGTTCTTC. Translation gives CASSYREAGVNEQFF.

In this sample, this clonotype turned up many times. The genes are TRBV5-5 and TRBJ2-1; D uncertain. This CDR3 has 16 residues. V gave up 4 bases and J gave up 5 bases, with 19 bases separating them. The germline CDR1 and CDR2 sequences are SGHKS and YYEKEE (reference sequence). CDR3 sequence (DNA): TGTGCCAGCAGCCCGGGTAAAGCTGTCCGGGACAATGAGCAGTTCTTC. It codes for CASSPGKAVRDNEQFF.

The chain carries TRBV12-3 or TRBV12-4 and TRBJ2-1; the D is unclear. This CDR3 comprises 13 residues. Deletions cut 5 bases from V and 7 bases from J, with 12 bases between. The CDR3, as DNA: TGTGCCAGCAGTCCCGGACCCTGGAATGAGCAGTTCTTC. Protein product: CASSPGPWNEQFF.

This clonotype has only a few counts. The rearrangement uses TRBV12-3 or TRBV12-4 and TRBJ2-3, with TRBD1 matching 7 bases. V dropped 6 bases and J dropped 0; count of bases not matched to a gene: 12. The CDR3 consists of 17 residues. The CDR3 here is CASSLPPRDSSTDTQYF. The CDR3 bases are TGTGCCAGCAGCCTCCCCCCTCGGGACAGTAGCACAGATACGCAGTATTTT.

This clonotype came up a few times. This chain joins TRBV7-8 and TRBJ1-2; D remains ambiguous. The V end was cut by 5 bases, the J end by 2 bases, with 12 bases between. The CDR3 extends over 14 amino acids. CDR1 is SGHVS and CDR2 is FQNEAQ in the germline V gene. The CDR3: CASSAIGGNYGYTF. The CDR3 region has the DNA TGTGCCAGCAGCGCCATAGGAGGGAACTATGGCTACACCTTC. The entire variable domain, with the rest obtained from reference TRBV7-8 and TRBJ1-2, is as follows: GAGVSQSPRYKVAKRGQDVALRCDPISGHVSLFWYQQALGQGPEFLTYFQNEAQLDKSGLPSDRFFAERPEGSVSTLKIQRTQQEDSAVYLCASSAIGGNYGYTFGSGTRLTVV.

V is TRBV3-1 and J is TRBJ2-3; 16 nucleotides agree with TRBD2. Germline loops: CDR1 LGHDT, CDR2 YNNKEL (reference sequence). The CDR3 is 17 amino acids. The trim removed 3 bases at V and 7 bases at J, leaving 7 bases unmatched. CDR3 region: CASSQGLGLAGGNTQYF. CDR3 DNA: TGTGCCAGCAGCCAGGGTTTGGGACTAGCGGGGGGGAATACGCAGTATTTT.

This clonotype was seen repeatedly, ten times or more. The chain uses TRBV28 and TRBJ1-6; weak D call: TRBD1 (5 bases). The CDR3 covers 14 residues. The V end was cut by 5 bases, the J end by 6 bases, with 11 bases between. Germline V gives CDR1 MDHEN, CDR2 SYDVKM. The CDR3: CASSQAGGNSPLHF. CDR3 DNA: TGTGCCAGCAGTCAAGCTGGGGGTAATTCACCCCTCCACTTT.

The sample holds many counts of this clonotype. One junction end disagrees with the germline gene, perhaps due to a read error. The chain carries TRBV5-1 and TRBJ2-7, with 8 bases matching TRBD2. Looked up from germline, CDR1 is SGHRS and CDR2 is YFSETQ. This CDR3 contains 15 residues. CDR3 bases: TGTGCCAGCAGCTTAGTTGCGGGGGGATCTTACGAGCAGTACTTC. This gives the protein CASSLVAGGSYEQYF.

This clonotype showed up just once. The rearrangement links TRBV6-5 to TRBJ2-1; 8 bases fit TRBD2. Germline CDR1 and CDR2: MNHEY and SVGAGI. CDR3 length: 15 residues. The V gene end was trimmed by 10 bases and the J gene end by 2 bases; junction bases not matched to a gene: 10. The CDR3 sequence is CATALRGGTYNEQFF. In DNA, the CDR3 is TGTGCCACCGCCCTCCGGGGGGGAACCTACAATGAGCAGTTCTTC.

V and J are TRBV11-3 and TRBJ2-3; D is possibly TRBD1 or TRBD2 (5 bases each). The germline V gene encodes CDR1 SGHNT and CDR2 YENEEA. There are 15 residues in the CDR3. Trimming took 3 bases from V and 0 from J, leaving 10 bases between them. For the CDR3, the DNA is TGTGCCAGCAGCTTCCGGGACCCGAGCACAGATACGCAGTATTTT. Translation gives CASSFRDPSTDTQYF.

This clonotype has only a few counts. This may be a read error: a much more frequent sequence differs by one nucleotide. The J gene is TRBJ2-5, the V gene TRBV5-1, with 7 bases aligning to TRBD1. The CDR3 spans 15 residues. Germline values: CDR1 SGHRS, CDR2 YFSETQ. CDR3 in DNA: TGCGCCAGCAGCTTGGACAGGGGCGGACAAGAGACCCAGTGCTTC. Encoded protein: CASSLDRGGQETQCF. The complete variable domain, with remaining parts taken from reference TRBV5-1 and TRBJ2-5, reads KAGVTQTPRYLIKTRGQQVTLSCSPISGHRSVSWYQQTPGQGLQFLFEYFSETQRNKGNFPGRFSGRQFSNSRSEMNVSTLELGDSALYLCASSLDRGGQETQCFGPGTRLLVL.

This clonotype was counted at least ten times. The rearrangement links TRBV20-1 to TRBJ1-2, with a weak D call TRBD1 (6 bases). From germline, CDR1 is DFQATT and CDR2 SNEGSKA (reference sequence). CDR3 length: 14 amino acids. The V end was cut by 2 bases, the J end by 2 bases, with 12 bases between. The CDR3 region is CSARSAGANYGYTF. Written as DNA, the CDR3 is TGCAGTGCTAGATCCGCGGGGGCGAACTATGGCTACACCTTC.

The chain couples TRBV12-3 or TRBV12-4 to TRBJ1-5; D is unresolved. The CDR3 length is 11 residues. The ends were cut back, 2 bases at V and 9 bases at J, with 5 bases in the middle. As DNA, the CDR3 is TGTGCCAGCAGTTTATCAGGGCCCCAGCATTTT. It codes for CASSLSGPQHF.